Reported below is one TCR beta chain. Its matching antigen is unknown. This specimen belongs to a study of cytomegalovirus exposure and HLA in healthy donors. Findings and caveats of the study: In a later analysis, specific HLA alleles were associated with around 17,000 TCR beta sequences at a 0.05 false discovery rate. The classifier was said to identify cytomegalovirus status with high specificity and sensitivity.

The study ran its PCR with 60 Vbeta and 13 Jbeta primers. Original analysis: Approximately 11 million shared chains were among the approximately 87 million unique TCR beta chains that a later analysis counted. Clones were read by immunoSEQ multiplex PCR, and TCRdb kept only the in-frame ones, dropping some. V, J and clone size were drawn from that table, and D and trimming were deduced from the DNA. The profile shows fewer than 150,000 clones, just under 85% of them singletons. This CDR3 is built from 13 residues. Germline V gene lookup returns CDR1 GTSNPN and CDR2 SVGIG (reference sequence). The V gene end was trimmed by 3 bases and the J gene end by 7 bases; junction bases not matched to a gene: 9.

This TCR was recovered from a middle-aged man in good health and CMV-seropositive. This chain connects TRBV30 to TRBJ2-7; 7 positions agree with TRBD2. The sample comprised PBMCs. The CDR3 reads CAWSGGGAREQYF. The CDR3 region has the DNA TGTGCCTGGAGCGGGGGAGGGGCGAGGGAGCAGTACTTC.